This TCR beta chain was observed in a study of blood T cell repertoires in COVID-19. TCRdb keeps only in-frame clones here, not all; method: immunoSEQ multiplex PCR. Of under 350,000 clones listed, around 89% are singletons. The sequenced material came from peripheral blood. The TCR originated in a man between 35 and 55 years old with acute or convalescent COVID-19.

CDR3 nucleotide sequence: TGTGCCACCTCCGAGCCTTCCAACACTGAAGCTTTCTTT. It translates to CATSEPSNTEAFF. The chain is built from TRBV10-3 and TRBJ1-1; D gene unclear. This CDR3 contains 13 residues. Germline V gene lookup returns CDR1 ENHRY and CDR2 SYGVKD. V lost 10 bases to trimming and J lost 2 bases, with 14 bases between them.